This T cell receptor delta chain is drawn from a study of Vδ1+ human thymocytes. Study-wide findings and caveats: In the thymus, TRG and TRD repertoires looked highly polyclonal with Gaussian CDR3 lengths. Unexpected Vdelta2 sequences could cause misinterpretation of bulk repertoire data. Unlike peripheral blood Vdelta1+ controls, thymic delta-chain sequences included about 20% Vdelta2 and few Vdelta3.

Notes on this clone: Its antigen is unknown.

After alphabeta T cell depletion, CD3+ Vdelta1+ Vdelta2- thymocytes were sorted. Trimming shortened V by 1 base and J by 9 bases, and 33 bases separated the two germline ends. This CDR3 contains 20 residues. Germline CDR1 is TSWWSYY and CDR2 is QGS. Sequences come from RNA converted to cDNA by reverse transcription. Pooled V-gene forward primers with one constant-region reverse primer generated the CDR3 amplicons by multiplex PCR. TCRdb used CATT to re-call clones from the multiplex PCR reads. The table has 45,000 to 75,000 delta-chain clones, more than 12% seen once. The specimen sequenced was Vdelta1+ gamma-delta thymocytes from the thymus. Subset: FACS-sorted CD3+ TCRalphabeta- TCRVdelta1+ TCRVdelta2- thymocytes. The chain has TRDV1 and TRDJ1; no clear D. The sequence was collected from a girl less than two years old who had congenital heart surgery. CDR3 sequence (DNA): TGTGCTCTTGGGGAACGGCAGACTCGGCCCCCCATGTCTATCGTGATGGAACTCATCTTT. Encoded protein: CALGERQTRPPMSIVMELIF.